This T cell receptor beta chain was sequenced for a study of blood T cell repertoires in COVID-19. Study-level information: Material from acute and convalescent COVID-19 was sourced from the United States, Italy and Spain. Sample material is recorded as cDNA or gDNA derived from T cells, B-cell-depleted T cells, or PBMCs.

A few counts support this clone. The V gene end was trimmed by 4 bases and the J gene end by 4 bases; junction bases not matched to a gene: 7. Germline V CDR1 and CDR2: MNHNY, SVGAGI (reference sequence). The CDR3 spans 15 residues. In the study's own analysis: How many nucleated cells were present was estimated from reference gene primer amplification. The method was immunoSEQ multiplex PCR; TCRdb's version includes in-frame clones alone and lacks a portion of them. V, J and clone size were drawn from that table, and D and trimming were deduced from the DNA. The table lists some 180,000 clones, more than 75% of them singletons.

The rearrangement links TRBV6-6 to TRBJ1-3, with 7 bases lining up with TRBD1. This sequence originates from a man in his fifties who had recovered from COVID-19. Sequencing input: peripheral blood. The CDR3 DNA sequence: TGTGCCAGCAGTTTCACACAGGGGTCCGGAAACACCATATATTTT. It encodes CASSFTQGSGNTIYF.